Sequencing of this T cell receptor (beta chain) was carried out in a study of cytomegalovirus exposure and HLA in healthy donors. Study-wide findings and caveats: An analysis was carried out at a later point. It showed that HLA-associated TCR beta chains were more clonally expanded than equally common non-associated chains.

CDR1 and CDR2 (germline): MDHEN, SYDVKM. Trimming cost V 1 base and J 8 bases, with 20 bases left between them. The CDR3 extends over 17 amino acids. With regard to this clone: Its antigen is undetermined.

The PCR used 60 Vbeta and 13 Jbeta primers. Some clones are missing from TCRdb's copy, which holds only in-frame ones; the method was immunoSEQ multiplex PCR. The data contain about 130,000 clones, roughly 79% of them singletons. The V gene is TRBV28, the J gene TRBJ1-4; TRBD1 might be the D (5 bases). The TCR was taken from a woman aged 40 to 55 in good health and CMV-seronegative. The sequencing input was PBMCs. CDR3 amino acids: CASSLSGGTWRGEKLFF. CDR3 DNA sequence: TGTGCCAGCAGTTTATCGGGGGGGACCTGGCGGGGCGAAAAACTGTTTTTT.